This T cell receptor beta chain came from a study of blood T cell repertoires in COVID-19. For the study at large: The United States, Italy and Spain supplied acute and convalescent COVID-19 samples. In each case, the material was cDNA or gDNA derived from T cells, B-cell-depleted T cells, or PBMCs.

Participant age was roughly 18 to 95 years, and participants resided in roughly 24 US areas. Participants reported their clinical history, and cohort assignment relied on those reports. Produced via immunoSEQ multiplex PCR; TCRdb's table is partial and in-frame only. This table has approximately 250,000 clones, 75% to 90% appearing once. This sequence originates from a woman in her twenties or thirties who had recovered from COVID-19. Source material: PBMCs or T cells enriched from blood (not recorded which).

The CDR3 DNA is TGTGCCAGCAGTGATCAGGGGGTGGGGGGAAACACCATATATTTT. This codes for CASSDQGVGGNTIYF. V and J are TRBV27 and TRBJ1-3; 7 nucleotides agree with TRBD1. The CDR3 loop spans 15 amino acids. Germline values: CDR1 MNHEY, CDR2 SMNVEV (reference sequence). The trim removed 5 bases at V and 4 bases at J, leaving 8 bases unmatched.